Listed below are T cell receptor beta chains from one sample, sequenced in a study of CXCR3-negative and CXCR3-positive naive CD8 T cells. No DNA is given; TCRdb re-called the 5' RACE reads and lists each CDR3 protein once. The listing records approximately 56,000 distinct CDR3 sequences. Sequenced input: memory CD8+ T cells from blood. These receptors originate from a human donor in good health. Some clones in this sample may be carry-over from other donors' samples. The CDR3 runs from the conserved cysteine through the conserved F or W.

>TRBV20-1|TRBJ2-1|15
CSARDGTGVVYEQFF
>TRBV5-1|TRBJ1-1|15
CASSLRDRGIAEAFF
>TRBV20-1|TRBJ2-1|16
CSANSGGFVSYNEQFF
>TRBV6-5|TRBJ2-3|14
CASMAGGPTDTQYF
>TRBV28|TRBJ2-3|14
CASSLYGVTDTQYF
>TRBV28|TRBJ2-7|15
CASNPGTGPFYEQYF
>TRBV6-5|TRBJ2-1|15
CASSTDRLGANEQFF
>TRBV4-2|TRBJ2-1|17
CASSQVDAGGSGYEQFF
>TRBV7-9|TRBJ2-5|15
CASSYPGHRQETQYF
>TRBV29-1|TRBJ2-1|13
CSTERENYNEQFF
>TRBV18|TRBJ2-1|13
CASSPLSYNEQFF
>TRBV7-6|TRBJ1-1|16
CASSRGLLEGDTEAFF
>TRBV25-1|TRBJ1-6|15
CASSESVRENSPLHF
>TRBV4-2|TRBJ2-5|17
CASSQDSPLAGQETQYF
>TRBV29-1|TRBJ2-1|13
CSVDSGSFNEQFF
>TRBV4-2|TRBJ1-6|15
CASSQDGTGNSPLHF
>TRBV6-4|TRBJ1-5|13
CASSEGTNQPQHF
>TRBV9|TRBJ2-1|16
CASSSSGRHNNNEQFF
>TRBV7-6|TRBJ2-2|13
CASSLDGTGELFF
>TRBV29-1|TRBJ1-2|11
CSVERVYGYTF
>TRBV7-9|TRBJ2-2|13
CASSLLIAGELFF
>TRBV29-1|TRBJ2-2|15
CSVELDRVNTGELFF
>TRBV2|TRBJ1-2|11
CATATGEGYTF
>TRBV15|TRBJ1-2|14
CATSSGGSSDGYTF
>TRBV21-1|TRBJ1-4|15
CASSKEYRLGEKLFF
>TRBV7-2|TRBJ2-3|16
CASSLSIWGGTDTQYF
>TRBV7-2|TRBJ2-3|12
CASLRWGDTQYF
>TRBV20-1|TRBJ2-1|12
CSARRRETEQFF
>TRBV28|TRBJ2-7|15
CASSFRGSSSYEQYF
>TRBV10-2|TRBJ2-3|13
CASSDGVTDTQYF
>TRBV7-3|TRBJ2-1|15
CASSLSRAGYNEQFF
>TRBV29-1|TRBJ2-3|15
CSVEDGGGKTDTQYF
>TRBV2|TRBJ1-1|12
CASSDWNTEAFF
>TRBV5-1|TRBJ2-1|15
CASSLVGQIYNEQFF
>TRBV27|TRBJ1-1|14
CAISAVGVNTEAFF
>TRBV7-9|TRBJ2-5|14
CASSHPRGTETQYF
>TRBV7-3|TRBJ2-5|13
CASSLGSGETQYF
>TRBV29-1|TRBJ2-5|14
CSVDSLSFLETQYF
>TRBV7-3|TRBJ2-5|13
CASSLNSAGAQYF
>TRBV5-6|TRBJ2-7|13
CASSLEVGYEQYF
>TRBV7-6|TRBJ2-2|12
CASSLQPGELFF
>TRBV6-5|TRBJ2-1|16
CASSYSALSSYNEQFF
>TRBV7-9|TRBJ2-7|15
CASTLGRGEGDEQYF
>TRBV13|TRBJ2-7|16
CASSSDGLAGGTEQYF
>TRBV20-1|TRBJ2-1|15
CSARTPLAAYNEQFF
>TRBV7-9|TRBJ2-1|15
CASSLVGSRPNEQFF
>TRBV5-1|TRBJ2-3|16
CASSSQALTSTDTQYF
>TRBV15|TRBJ2-1|11
CATSRDWEQFF
>TRBV9|TRBJ2-7|13
CASSQGGVSRHYF
>TRBV5-4|TRBJ1-1|12
CASSFGLLEAFF
>TRBV21-1|TRBJ2-5|15
CASSKAGQEQETQYF
>TRBV6-5|TRBJ2-1|14
CASSVLRGPDEQFF
>TRBV15|TRBJ2-7|15
CATSAGTPRSYEQYF
>TRBV18|TRBJ2-1|13
CASSPPAHNEQFF
>TRBV13|TRBJ1-1|14
CASSFGTGSVLAFF